The rows below give T cell receptor beta chains drawn from one sample of a study of T cell repertoires in cytomegalovirus infection. MiXCR, run by TCRdb on the reads, gives a single entry per CDR3 protein. The sample shows 140,000 to 150,000 distinct CDR3 sequences, around 32% of them seen only once. For these receptors, no antigen is known. The source was CD8+ T cells from cultured PBMCs, collected from culture after CMV antigen stimulation. The receptors were gathered from a human donor in good health (CMV status not recorded). Some clones in this sample may be carry-over from other donors' samples. Both conserved end residues are part of each CDR3. D genes are given only for firm matches. Some rows mark clone size as missing; the rest say once, few, many or name a class of expanded clone.

few	TRBV4-1	.	TRBJ1-2	TGCGCCAGCAGCCAAGTGGGACTCAACGGGGACTATGGCTACACCTTC	CASSQVGLNGDYGYTF
.	TRBV18	.	TRBJ2-7	TGTGCCAGCTCATTGGTCGGGGCCTCCTACGAGCAGTACTTC	CASSLVGASYEQYF
.	TRBV30	.	TRBJ2-2	TGTGCCTGGAGTGGCGGGGATTCAGCCGGGGAGCTGTTTTTT	CAWSGGDSAGELFF
.	TRBV12-3/TRBV12-4	.	TRBJ1-5	TGTGCCAGCACCTTGAGGGCGAGCAATCAGCCCCAGCATTTT	CASTLRASNQPQHF
.	TRBV27	.	TRBJ2-1	TGTGCCAGCAGTTTATGGAAGGGGGTGGATGAGCAGTTCTTC	CASSLWKGVDEQFF
few	TRBV7-2	.	TRBJ2-1	TGTGCCAGCAGCTCGAGGACGGATGAGCAGTTCTTC	CASSSRTDEQFF
few	TRBV20-1	TRBD2	TRBJ2-5	TGCAGTTTAGGGACTAGCGGGCTCCAAGAGACCCAGTACTTC	CSLGTSGLQETQYF
.	TRBV27	TRBD1	TRBJ1-5	TGTGCCAGCAGTGCGTCGGGACAGTATCAGCCCCAGCATTTT	CASSASGQYQPQHF
few	TRBV4-1	.	TRBJ2-3	TGCGCCAGCAGCCATGCGTCGGTGGGGAGAACAGATACGCAGTATTTT	CASSHASVGRTDTQYF
.	TRBV4-1	.	TRBJ2-7	TGCGCCAGCAGCCAAGGCTTCACCGGGGGAACATTCGACGAGCAGTACTTC	CASSQGFTGGTFDEQYF
many	TRBV12-3/TRBV12-4	.	TRBJ1-1	TGTGCCAGCAGAACAGCTTTGGGCACTGAAGCTTTCTTT	CASRTALGTEAFF
many	TRBV7-7	TRBD1	TRBJ2-3	TGTGCCAGCAGCCGGGACAGAACGCATACGCAGTATTTT	CASSRDRTHTQYF
.	TRBV20-1	.	TRBJ1-1	TGCAGTGCCCGAATAGTGACTGAAGCTTTCTTT	CSARIVTEAFF
.	TRBV20-1	.	TRBJ2-5	TGCAGTGCTAGAGATCTGACTCGAGAGACCCAGTACTTC	CSARDLTRETQYF
.	TRBV12-3/TRBV12-4	.	TRBJ1-2	TGTGCCAGCAGTCCGAGGGGGTTGGATGGCTACACCTTC	CASSPRGLDGYTF